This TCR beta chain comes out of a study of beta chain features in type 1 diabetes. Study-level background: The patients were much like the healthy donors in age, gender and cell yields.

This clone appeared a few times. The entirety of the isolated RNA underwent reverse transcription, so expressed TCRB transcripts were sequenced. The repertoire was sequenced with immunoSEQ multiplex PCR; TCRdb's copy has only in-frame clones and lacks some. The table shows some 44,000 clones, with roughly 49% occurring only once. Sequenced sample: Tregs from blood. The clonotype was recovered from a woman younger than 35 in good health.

CDR3 DNA sequence: TGTGCCAGCAGCTTGGAGGGGACAAGAAAGAACACTGAAGCTTTCTTT. This encodes CASSLEGTRKNTEAFF. The chain carries TRBV5-4 and TRBJ1-1; D is possibly TRBD1 (6 bases). The germline V and J ends were trimmed by 0 bases and 1 base, with 13 bases remaining between them. CDR3 length equals 16 residues. Germline assignment: CDR1 SGHNT and CDR2 YYREEE (reference sequence).